One and the same sample provided the 3 T cell receptor beta chains below, sequenced in a study of blood T cell repertoires in COVID-19. The repertoire was sequenced with immunoSEQ multiplex PCR; TCRdb's copy has only in-frame clones and lacks some. Of nearly 30,000 clones in the sample, 89% were seen once. The sample was peripheral blood. The receptor set was obtained from a human donor in a cohort sampled during active COVID-19.

The chain couples TRBV5-1 to TRBJ1-6, with D tentatively TRBD1 (6 bases). Trimming stripped 3 bases from V and 5 bases from J, with 12 bases between. Germline-derived CDR1 and CDR2 are SGHRS and YFSETQ. The CDR3 covers 15 residues. The CDR3 loop reads CASSYGTRDNSPLHF. The CDR3 DNA follows: TGCGCCAGCAGCTACGGGACAAGGGATAATTCACCCCTCCACTTT. The variable domain in full, completed from reference TRBV5-1 and TRBJ1-6, reads KAGVTQTPRYLIKTRGQQVTLSCSPISGHRSVSWYQQTPGQGLQFLFEYFSETQRNKGNFPGRFSGRQFSNSRSEMNVSTLELGDSALYLCASSYGTRDNSPLHFGNGTRLTVT.

The chain carries TRBV18 and TRBJ1-1; weak D call: TRBD1 (5 bases). The CDR3 extends over 18 amino acids. V lost 2 bases and J lost 4, with 23 bases in between. Germline CDR1 reads KGHSH; CDR2 reads LQKENI. In DNA form, the CDR3 reads TGTGCCAGCTCACCAAGGCAGCAGGGCTCCCCGGTTAGCACTGAAGCTTTCTTT. This translates into CASSPRQQGSPVSTEAFF.

This clone has just a few counts. This chain connects TRBV3-1 (or the pseudogene TRBV3-2) to TRBJ2-1; 7 positions agree with TRBD1. The CDR3 loop spans 15 amino acids. CDR1 is LGHDT, CDR2 YNNKEL, per germline (reference sequence). The junction had 9 bases not matched to a gene; V was cut back by 2 bases and J by 8 bases. The CDR3 coding sequence is TGTGCCAGCAGCCAACAGGGGGTTCCTTTGGATGAGCAGTTCTTC. It specifies CASSQQGVPLDEQFF.